One sample yielded the 15 T cell receptor beta chains listed below, sequenced in a study of Ad26.COV2.S vaccination and SARS-CoV-2 variants. The protocol was immunoSEQ multiplex PCR, while the TCRdb copy is restricted to in-frame clones and leaves out a portion. Seen here are around 450,000 clones, roughly nine tenths observed once, and the top ten hold under 2%. As for treatment: roughly 19 received Ad26.COV2.S at low or high dose, single or two shots; 5 received placebo; per-sample allocation not given. The investigators took samples on day 63 after the first vaccine or placebo injection. The specimen comprised peripheral blood, sampled in a trial of Ad26.COV2.S vaccine versus placebo. These receptors were obtained from a person between 18 and 65 years old who received the Ad26.COV2.S COVID-19 vaccine or a placebo.

The rearrangement uses TRBV5-1 and TRBJ2-7, with 10 bases matching TRBD2. Germline V gene sequence: CDR1 SGHRS, CDR2 YFSETQ. Trimming removed 0 bases from V and 3 bases from J; junction bases left unmatched: 3. There are 15 residues in the CDR3. CDR3 sequence: CASSLASSGSYEQYF. As DNA, the CDR3 is TGCGCCAGCAGCTTGGCGTCTAGCGGGAGCTACGAGCAGTACTTC.

The chain joins TRBV28 to TRBJ2-7; 10 bases map to TRBD1. The CDR3 runs 17 residues. CDR1 and CDR2 from the germline V gene are MDHEN and SYDVKM. V was clipped by 6 bases and J by 2 bases; unmatched bases: 13. The CDR3 here is CASSSTGGGIPTYEQYF. The CDR3 bases are TGTGCCAGCAGCTCGACAGGGGGCGGGATCCCAACCTACGAGCAGTACTTC. Filled out from reference TRBV28 and TRBJ2-7, the complete variable domain reads DVKVTQSSRYLVKRTGEKVFLECVQDMDHENMFWYRQDPGLGLRLIYFSYDVKMKEKGDIPEGYSVSREKKERFSLILESASTNQTSMYLCASSSTGGGIPTYEQYFGPGTRLTVT.

This clone was seen a handful of times. The chain links TRBV28 to TRBJ1-6, with 8 bases fitting TRBD1. The J segment lost 11 bases and the V segment lost 7 bases, leaving 13 bases of the junction unmatched. CDR3 length equals 15 residues. From germline, CDR1 is MDHEN and CDR2 SYDVKM. The CDR3 here is CASIFGGQGLAPLHF. The CDR3, as DNA: TGTGCCAGCATATTTGGCGGACAGGGTTTGGCACCCCTCCACTTT. Variable domain in full (rest from reference TRBV28 and TRBJ1-6): DVKVTQSSRYLVKRTGEKVFLECVQDMDHENMFWYRQDPGLGLRLIYFSYDVKMKEKGDIPEGYSVSREKKERFSLILESASTNQTSMYLCASIFGGQGLAPLHFGNGTRLTVT.

The chain carries TRBV2 and TRBJ1-6, with D unresolved. This CDR3 contains 13 residues. In germline, CDR1 is SNHLY, CDR2 FYNNEI. Trimming removed 3 bases from V and 3 bases from J, with 3 bases in between. In nucleotides, the CDR3 is TGTGCCAGCAGTGACAGCTATAATTCACCCCTCCACTTT. This gives the protein CASSDSYNSPLHF.

A remark on this clone: One junction end does not reproduce the germline sequence, and a read error may be involved. The chain carries TRBV7-2 and TRBJ2-7; D remains ambiguous. CDR1 is SGHTA, CDR2 FQGNSA, per germline. The CDR3 is made up of 13 amino acids. Here the CDR3 reads CASTLVAPYEQYF. Here the CDR3 DNA reads TGTGCCAGCACCTTAGTGGCTCCTTACGAGCAGTACTTC.

V and J are TRBV29-1 and TRBJ2-1; D uncertain. Germline assignment: CDR1 SQVTM and CDR2 ANQGSEA. V dropped 8 bases and J dropped 12 bases, with 11 bases sitting between them. The CDR3 spans 9 residues. In DNA form, the CDR3 reads TGCAGCTCTGGGGTCCCGCAGTTCTTC. The encoded protein is CSSGVPQFF.

The rearrangement joins TRBV6-5 to TRBJ2-5; D is unresolved. V lost 0 bases, J lost 1 base, and 6 bases lay in between. Germline values: CDR1 MNHEY, CDR2 SVGAGI. This CDR3 has 14 amino acids. The CDR3 bases are TGTGCCAGCAGTTACTCTAGGACCCAAGAGACCCAGTACTTC. Encoded protein: CASSYSRTQETQYF.

The V and J genes are TRBV7-3 and TRBJ2-1; TRBD2 might be the D (6 bases). The length of the CDR3 is 16 residues. With 2 bases removed from V and 1 base from J, the gap between germline ends came to 12 bases. Germline V gene lookup returns CDR1 SGHTA and CDR2 FQGTGA. DNA of the CDR3: TGTGCCAGCAGCTTAGAGGGAGGAGGGTCCTACAATGAGCAGTTCTTC. Its translation is CASSLEGGGSYNEQFF.

The genes are TRBV20-1 and TRBJ1-2, with a tentative D call TRBD1 (5 bases). Germline V gene lookup returns CDR1 DFQATT and CDR2 SNEGSKA (reference sequence). The CDR3 runs to 11 residues. Trimming took 2 bases from V and 4 from J, leaving 5 bases between them. The CDR3 reads CSARRGYGYTF. DNA of the CDR3: TGCAGTGCTAGAAGGGGCTATGGCTACACCTTC.

This clone has only a few counts. The chain links TRBV9 to TRBJ2-5; the match to TRBD2 covers 13 bases. This CDR3 contains 19 residues. Germline V gives CDR1 SGDLS, CDR2 YYNGEE. The J segment lost 3 bases and the V segment lost 0 bases, leaving 11 bases of the junction unmatched. CDR3 DNA: TGTGCCAGCAGCGTAGGAGGGCTCGGGACTAGCGGGAAAGAAGAGACCCAGTACTTC. It yields the protein CASSVGGLGTSGKEETQYF. Looking up the rest from reference TRBV9 and TRBJ2-5 gives the full variable domain: DSGVTQTPKHLITATGQRVTLRCSPRSGDLSVYWYQQSLDQGLQFLIQYYNGEERAKGNILERFSAQQFPDLHSELNLSSLELGDSALYFCASSVGGLGTSGKEETQYFGPGTRLLVL.

This clone was picked up one time. The chain joins TRBV27 to TRBJ1-4; D is undetermined. This CDR3 region has 14 residues. V shed 10 bases and J shed 4 bases, with 16 bases lying between them. From germline, CDR1 is MNHEY and CDR2 SMNVEV (reference sequence). As DNA, the CDR3 is TGTGCCACTGCGCGAGAGAGGAGTAATGAAAAACTGTTTTTT. Its protein is CATARERSNEKLFF. The full variable domain, completed using reference TRBV27 and TRBJ1-4, is EAQVTQNPRYLITVTGKKLTVTCSQNMNHEYMSWYRQDPGLGLRQIYYSMNVEVTDKGDVPEGYKVSRKEKRNFPLILESPSPNQTSLYFCATARERSNEKLFFGSGTQLSVL.

V gene TRBV29-1 combines with J gene TRBJ1-5; 9 nucleotides match TRBD1. The CDR3 extends over 13 amino acids. Looked up from germline, CDR1 is SQVTM and CDR2 is ANQGSEA. J lost 6 bases, V lost 4 bases, and 4 bases had no gene match. The CDR3 DNA reads as TGCAGCGTTGGGGACAGGGAGTCTCAGCCCCAGCATTTT. Translating it yields CSVGDRESQPQHF.

The CDR3 reads CASSEALPAAYNEQFF. CDR3 DNA: TGTGCCAGCAGTGAAGCGCTTCCGGCAGCCTACAATGAGCAGTTCTTC. The rearrangement uses TRBV2 and TRBJ2-1; D remains ambiguous. Trimming pared 0 bases from V and 2 bases from J, leaving 11 bases between. The CDR3 length is 16 residues. Germline assignment: CDR1 SNHLY and CDR2 FYNNEI.

The chain recombines TRBV3-1 (or the pseudogene TRBV3-2) with TRBJ2-1, with 14 bases lining up with TRBD2. With V trimmed by 4 bases and J by 7 bases, 15 bases remained unmatched. CDR1 and CDR2 (germline): LGHDT, YNNKEL (reference sequence). The CDR3 is 19 residues long. In nucleotides, the CDR3 is TGTGCCAGCAGCCGAGAATCCGGGACTAGCGGGAGTAGTTGGAATGAGCAGTTCTTC. As protein: CASSRESGTSGSSWNEQFF.

The CDR3 region has the DNA TGCGCCAGCAGCCGGGGGTCGCTAGCGGGGACAGATACGCAGTATTTT. Residues: CASSRGSLAGTDTQYF. The J gene is TRBJ2-3, the V gene TRBV4-1, with 9 nucleotides matching TRBD2. The CDR3 spans 16 residues. The V gene's germline CDR1 is MGHRA and CDR2 YSYEKL. Trimming at V came to 4 bases and at J to 3 bases, leaving 8 bases not matched to a gene.